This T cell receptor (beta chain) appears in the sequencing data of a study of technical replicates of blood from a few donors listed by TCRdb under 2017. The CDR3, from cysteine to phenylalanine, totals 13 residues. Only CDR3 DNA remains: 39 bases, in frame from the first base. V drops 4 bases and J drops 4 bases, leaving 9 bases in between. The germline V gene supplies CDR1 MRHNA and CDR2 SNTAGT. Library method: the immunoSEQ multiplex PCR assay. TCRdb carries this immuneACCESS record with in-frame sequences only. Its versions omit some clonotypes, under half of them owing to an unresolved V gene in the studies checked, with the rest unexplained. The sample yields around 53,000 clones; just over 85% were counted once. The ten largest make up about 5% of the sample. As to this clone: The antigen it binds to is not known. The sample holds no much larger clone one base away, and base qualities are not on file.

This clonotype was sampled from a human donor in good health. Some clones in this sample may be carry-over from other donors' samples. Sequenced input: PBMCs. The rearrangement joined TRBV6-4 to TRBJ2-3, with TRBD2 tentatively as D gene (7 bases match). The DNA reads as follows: TGTGCCAGCAGTGGGGGGGGCTCAGATACGCAGTATTTT. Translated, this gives CASSGGGSDTQYF.